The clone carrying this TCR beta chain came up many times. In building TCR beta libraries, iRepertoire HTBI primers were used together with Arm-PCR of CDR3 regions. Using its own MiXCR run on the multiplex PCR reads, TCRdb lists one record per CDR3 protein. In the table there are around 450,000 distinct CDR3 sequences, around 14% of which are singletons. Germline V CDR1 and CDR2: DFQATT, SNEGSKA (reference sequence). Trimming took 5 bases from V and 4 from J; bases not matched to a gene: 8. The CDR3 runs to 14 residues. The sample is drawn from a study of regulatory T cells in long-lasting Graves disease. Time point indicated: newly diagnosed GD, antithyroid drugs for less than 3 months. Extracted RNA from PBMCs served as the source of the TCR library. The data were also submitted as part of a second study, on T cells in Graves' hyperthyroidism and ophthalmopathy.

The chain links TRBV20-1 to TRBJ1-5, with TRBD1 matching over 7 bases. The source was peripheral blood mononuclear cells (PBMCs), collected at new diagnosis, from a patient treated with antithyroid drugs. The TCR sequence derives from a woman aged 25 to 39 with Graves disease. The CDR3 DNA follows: TGCAGTGCTCTATTTGACAGGGAGAATCAGCCCCAGCATTTT. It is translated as CSALFDRENQPQHF.